One and the same sample provided the 29 T cell receptor beta chains below, sequenced in a study of T-cell memory formation after mild COVID-19. TCRdb re-called the 5' RACE reads through MiXCR, storing one row per CDR3 protein. The sample lists some 150,000 distinct CDR3 sequences, roughly 19% occurring once. Material: PBMCs or a T cell subset sorted from them (not recorded which). Receptors originate from an adult woman who had mild COVID-19 (a few samples of this study predate the infection). Cell type and time point are not known.

This clonotype was detected many times. The V call is TRBV2, the J call TRBJ2-5; D may be TRBD2 (5 bases). Between the trimmed V and J ends, which lost 4 bases and 1 base, there was a span of 13 bases. CDR3 length: 15 residues. Germline CDR1 is SNHLY and CDR2 is FYNNEI. The CDR3, as DNA: TGTGCCAGCAGTGTGCTGGAAGGGAGCCAAGAGACCCAGTACTTC. Translated, it gives CASSVLEGSQETQYF. The full variable domain, completed using reference TRBV2 and TRBJ2-5, is EPEVTQTPSHQVTQMGQEVILRCVPISNHLYFYWYRQILGQKVEFLVSFYNNEISEKSEIFDDQFSVERPDGSNFTLKIRSTKLEDSAMYFCASSVLEGSQETQYFGPGTRLLVL.

In its sample, this clonotype was seen a few times. The chain couples TRBV11-2 to TRBJ2-5; D is undetermined. The CDR3 spans 11 residues. Per germline, CDR1 SGHAT and CDR2 FQNNGV. The ends were cut back, 5 bases at V and 4 bases at J, with 5 bases in the middle. CDR3 sequence: CASSIRETQYF. CDR3 DNA sequence: TGTGCCAGCAGCATCAGAGAGACCCAGTACTTC.

CDR3 nucleotide sequence: TGTGCCATCAGGCTTGGGGAAAGATTCGAGCAGTACTTC. Its protein is CAIRLGERFEQYF. The J gene is TRBJ2-7, the V gene TRBV6-6; no definite D call. This CDR3 spans 13 amino acids. V was clipped by 10 bases and J by 6 bases, with 19 bases between them. From germline, CDR1 is MNHNY and CDR2 SVGAGI (reference sequence).

The rearrangement links TRBV5-1 to TRBJ2-7; D might be TRBD1 (5 bases). This CDR3 has 14 residues. With 0 bases removed from V and 2 bases from J, the gap between germline ends came to 9 bases. Germline assignment: CDR1 SGHRS and CDR2 YFSETQ. CDR3 region: CASSLASGTYEQYF. DNA of the CDR3: TGCGCCAGCAGCTTGGCCTCAGGGACCTACGAGCAGTACTTC. Variable domain in full (rest from reference TRBV5-1 and TRBJ2-7): KAGVTQTPRYLIKTRGQQVTLSCSPISGHRSVSWYQQTPGQGLQFLFEYFSETQRNKGNFPGRFSGRQFSNSRSEMNVSTLELGDSALYLCASSLASGTYEQYFGPGTRLTVT.

The chain uses TRBV7-9 and TRBJ2-3; TRBD2 aligns across 7 bases. With V trimmed by 5 bases and J by 2 bases, 7 bases remained unmatched. The CDR3 is made up of 15 amino acids. Per the germline V gene, CDR1 is SEHNR and CDR2 is FQNEAQ (reference sequence). This chain's CDR3 is CASSPHGGYTDTQYF. Written as DNA, the CDR3 is TGTGCCAGCAGCCCCCACGGGGGGTACACAGATACGCAGTATTTT.

The chain carries TRBV12-3 or TRBV12-4 and TRBJ2-1; 7 nucleotides agree with TRBD2. Trimming at V came to 4 bases and at J to 6 bases, leaving 3 bases not matched to a gene. The CDR3 runs to 13 residues. The CDR3, as DNA: TGTGCCAGCAGTTACGCTAGCGGCAATGAGCAGTTCTTC. Translation: CASSYASGNEQFF.

The CDR3 bases are TGCAGTGCTCGACTGCGCAGCGAGCAGTACTTC. It codes for CSARLRSEQYF. The rearrangement uses TRBV20-1 and TRBJ2-7, with D unclear. V lost 5 bases and J 6 bases, leaving 11 bases between the germline ends. Germline V CDR1 and CDR2: DFQATT, SNEGSKA (reference sequence). This CDR3 region has 11 residues.

This clonotype was counted at least ten times. This chain joins TRBV12-3 or TRBV12-4 and TRBJ2-5; no definite D call. Trimming removed 5 bases from V and 5 bases from J, with 6 bases in between. The CDR3 sequence is 11 residues long. This chain's CDR3 is CASSPRETQYF. The CDR3 DNA reads TGTGCCAGCAGTCCCCGGGAGACCCAGTACTTC.

J is TRBJ2-6 and V is TRBV27; D ambiguous. This CDR3 comprises 18 residues. Deletions cut 2 bases from V and 1 base from J, with 15 bases between. Germline CDR1 is MNHEY and CDR2 is SMNVEV (reference sequence). The CDR3 nucleotides are TGTGCCAGCAGTTTACGAACAGAGTACATGTCTGGGGCCAACGTCCTGACTTTC. This encodes CASSLRTEYMSGANVLTF. The whole variable domain, remainder taken from reference TRBV27 and TRBJ2-6, is EAQVTQNPRYLITVTGKKLTVTCSQNMNHEYMSWYRQDPGLGLRQIYYSMNVEVTDKGDVPEGYKVSRKEKRNFPLILESPSPNQTSLYFCASSLRTEYMSGANVLTFGAGSRLTVL.

CDR3 bases: TGCAGCGTTGTGGCAGGGGGCTTGGTAAAACTGTTTTTT. This translates into CSVVAGGLVKLFF. The V gene is TRBV29-1, the J gene TRBJ1-4; TRBD1 matches at 8 bases. V dropped 4 bases and J dropped 10; count of bases not matched to a gene: 8. The length of the CDR3 is 13 residues. Germline V gene lookup returns CDR1 SQVTM and CDR2 ANQGSEA.

This clonotype was seen a few times. The chain is built from TRBV18 and TRBJ2-5; unclear D gene. The CDR3 totals 12 residues. Germline loops: CDR1 KGHSH, CDR2 LQKENI. With 5 bases removed from V and 2 bases from J, the gap between germline ends came to 6 bases. The DNA for the CDR3 is TGTGCCAGCTCAACACAGCAAGAGACCCAGTACTTC. The encoded protein is CASSTQQETQYF.

The sample holds a few counts of this clonotype. The chain uses TRBV19 and TRBJ2-3; D is ambiguous. The germline CDR1 and CDR2 sequences are LNHDA and SQIVND (reference sequence). The CDR3 length is 15 residues. Trimming took 5 bases from V and 3 from J, leaving 15 bases between them. DNA for the CDR3: TGTGCCAGTAGTTCGCAACGGTTCTTTACAGATACGCAGTATTTT. Protein sequence: CASSSQRFFTDTQYF.

This clonotype came up a few times. The chain recombines TRBV19 with TRBJ2-3; no clear D gene. The CDR3 totals 13 residues. CDR1 is LNHDA and CDR2 is SQIVND in the germline V gene (reference sequence). Between the trimmed V and J ends, which lost 7 bases and 2 bases, there was a span of 10 bases. The DNA for the CDR3 is TGTGCCAGTAATTATGCCTTCACAGATACGCAGTATTTT. It specifies CASNYAFTDTQYF.

The sample holds one count of this clonotype. The V call is TRBV30, the J call TRBJ2-3; D is unresolved. With 0 bases removed from V and 4 bases from J, the gap between germline ends came to 14 bases. CDR1 and CDR2 from the germline V gene are GTSNPN and SVGIG (reference sequence). The CDR3 extends over 15 amino acids. CDR3 region: CAWSVVGPWSDTQYF. The DNA of the CDR3 is TGTGCCTGGAGTGTAGTAGGGCCCTGGTCAGATACGCAGTATTTT.

The chain employs TRBV9 and TRBJ2-7; weak D call: TRBD2 (5 bases). The CDR3 is made up of 19 amino acids. Trimming left V 0 bases short and J 0 bases short, with 22 bases between. The V gene's germline CDR1 is SGDLS and CDR2 YYNGEE. The CDR3 nucleotides are TGTGCCAGCAGCGTAGAGGTGCTCTACGACGGGGTGAGCTCCTACGAGCAGTACTTC. It specifies CASSVEVLYDGVSSYEQYF.

This clonotype appeared once. This sequence joins TRBV6-6 and TRBJ1-5; 7 nucleotides agree with TRBD1. The CDR3 totals 15 residues. CDR1 is MNHNY, CDR2 SVGAGI, per germline (reference sequence). Unmatched junction bases numbered 6, after V lost 6 bases and J lost 1 base. In DNA, the CDR3 is TGTGCCAGCAGAATTTCGACAGGGAGCAATCAGCCCCAGCATTTT. This encodes CASRISTGSNQPQHF.

This chain connects TRBV5-1 to TRBJ2-1; TRBD2 aligns across 12 bases. J was trimmed by 5 bases and V by 4 bases; bases with no gene match: 7. CDR3 length: 16 residues. The V gene's germline CDR1 is SGHRS and CDR2 YFSETQ. The CDR3 region has the DNA TGCGCCAGCAGCGCAGGACTAGCGGGGAACCACAATGAGCAGTTCTTC. Amino acid sequence: CASSAGLAGNHNEQFF.

This clonotype was observed a handful of times. The gene calls are TRBV20-1 and TRBJ2-2; 11 bases map to TRBD2. Germline trimming cut 5 bases from V and 4 bases from J; bases unmatched to any gene: 6. This CDR3 is 15 amino acids long. The V gene's germline CDR1 is DFQATT and CDR2 SNEGSKA (reference sequence). The chain's CDR3 is CSARLGLAGTGELFF. In DNA form, the CDR3 reads TGCAGTGCTCGGTTAGGACTAGCGGGCACCGGGGAGCTGTTTTTT.

This clonotype was counted a few times. The J gene is TRBJ1-1, the V gene TRBV3-1; D is possibly TRBD1 (5 bases). CDR1 is LGHDT, CDR2 YNNKEL, per germline (reference sequence). V dropped 7 bases and J dropped 1 base, with 13 bases sitting between them. This CDR3 has 14 residues. CDR3 DNA: TGTGCCAGCACCCTAGGACACAAGAACACTGAAGCTTTCTTT. This gives the protein CASTLGHKNTEAFF.

The gene calls are TRBV27 and TRBJ1-1; no firm D call. V was clipped by 7 bases and J by 2 bases, with 5 bases between them. The CDR3 runs to 11 residues. The germline gives CDR1 MNHEY, CDR2 SMNVEV (reference sequence). The CDR3 DNA sequence: TGTGCCAGCAAGAGTAACACTGAAGCTTTCTTT. Translation: CASKSNTEAFF.

This clonotype came up a few times. The chain has TRBV7-9 and TRBJ2-1, with 10 bases matching TRBD2. Germline V lookup: CDR1 SEHNR, CDR2 FQNEAQ (reference sequence). The CDR3 is made up of 15 amino acids. J lost 4 bases, V lost 4 bases, and 4 bases had no gene match. CDR3 region: CASSSTSGVYNEQFF. In DNA, the CDR3 is TGTGCCAGCAGCTCAACTAGCGGGGTTTACAATGAGCAGTTCTTC.

This clonotype was found a few times. The J gene is TRBJ2-1, the V gene TRBV6-5; D unclear. The V and J ends lost 2 bases and 7 bases respectively, with 9 bases between them. This CDR3 has 13 amino acids. Germline V gives CDR1 MNHEY, CDR2 SVGAGI. CDR3: CASSYGLANEQFF. DNA of the CDR3: TGTGCCAGCAGTTACGGATTAGCTAATGAGCAGTTCTTC.

The chain uses TRBV2 and TRBJ1-2; weak D call: TRBD1 (5 bases). The germline V and J ends were trimmed by 4 bases and 8 bases, with 17 bases remaining between them. CDR1 is SNHLY and CDR2 is FYNNEI in the germline V gene. This CDR3 has 14 amino acids. CDR3: CASSVLVGRKGYTF. The DNA for the CDR3 is TGTGCCAGCAGTGTTTTGGTGGGGCGAAAAGGCTACACCTTC.

The gene calls are TRBV12-3 or TRBV12-4 and TRBJ2-1; TRBD2 agrees at 11 bases. Unmatched junction bases numbered 5, after V lost 3 bases and J lost 10 bases. This CDR3 has 14 residues. The CDR3 DNA follows: TGTGCCAGCAGTTTTACTAGCGGGGGCGGGGAGCAGTTCTTC. Translating it yields CASSFTSGGGEQFF.

This clonotype has more than one count but fewer than ten. This chain links TRBV7-6 with TRBJ2-7; D may be TRBD1 (6 bases). Germline CDR1 is SGHVS and CDR2 is FNYEAQ. The V end was cut by 1 base, the J end by 4 bases, with 11 bases between. This CDR3 is 14 amino acids long. CDR3 in DNA: TGTGCCAGCAGCTTAGACCAGGGGTGGTACGAGCAGTACTTC. Protein sequence: CASSLDQGWYEQYF.

This clonotype was counted only a few times. The V gene is TRBV7-9, the J gene TRBJ2-7; D may be TRBD1 (6 bases). Germline V CDR1 and CDR2: SEHNR, FQNEAQ (reference sequence). This CDR3 is built from 14 residues. Between the trimmed V and J ends, which lost 4 bases and 2 bases, there was a span of 12 bases. The CDR3: CASSSRQATYEQYF. The CDR3 region has the DNA TGTGCCAGCAGCTCCCGACAGGCCACCTACGAGCAGTACTTC.

The chain links TRBV3-1 to TRBJ1-2; D is ambiguous. The germline gives CDR1 LGHDT, CDR2 YNNKEL (reference sequence). V was clipped by 0 bases and J by 8 bases, with 16 bases between them. The CDR3 sequence is 15 residues long. The CDR3 region is CASSQEADGIRGYTF. The CDR3 nucleotides read TGTGCCAGCAGCCAAGAAGCCGACGGTATCCGGGGCTACACCTTC.

This clonotype occurred a few times. The V gene is TRBV7-9, the J gene TRBJ1-1; 12 bases are a match to TRBD1. Trimming took 4 bases from V and 4 from J; bases not matched to a gene: 4. The CDR3 totals 15 residues. Germline V CDR1 and CDR2: SEHNR, FQNEAQ (reference sequence). The DNA for the CDR3 is TGTGCCAGCAGCTCGGGACAGGGGGCGAGCACTGAAGCTTTCTTT. Protein product: CASSSGQGASTEAFF. The full variable domain, completed using reference TRBV7-9 and TRBJ1-1, is DTGVSQNPRHKITKRGQNVTFRCDPISEHNRLYWYRQTLGQGPEFLTYFQNEAQLEKSRLLSDRFSAERPKGSFSTLEIQRTEQGDSAMYLCASSSGQGASTEAFFGQGTRLTVV.

The V call is TRBV6-5, the J call TRBJ2-3, with TRBD2 identical over 11 bases. Trimming took 6 bases from V and 4 from J; bases not matched to a gene: 6. CDR3 length: 15 residues. Germline V gene data show CDR1 as MNHEY and CDR2 as SVGAGI. DNA for the CDR3: TGTGCCAGCAGGCTTAGCGGGAGGGTCGCAGATACGCAGTATTTT. This encodes CASRLSGRVADTQYF.